These 30 T cell receptor beta chains were sequenced from one sample in a study of OX40 agonist ivuxolimab in advanced cancers. Sequencing used immunoSEQ multiplex PCR; TCRdb keeps in-frame clones, though not all of them. Seen here are 65,000 to 90,000 clones, roughly 86% observed once, and the top ten hold 4% to 6%. Specimen: CD4+ or CD8+ T cells sorted from blood, collected in a trial of the OX40 agonist ivuxolimab. The receptors stem from an adult with an advanced solid tumor such as melanoma, head and neck, liver or kidney cancer.

The chain carries TRBV10-3 and TRBJ2-4; unclear D gene. Germline V gene lookup returns CDR1 ENHRY and CDR2 SYGVKD. The length of the CDR3 is 13 residues. Between the trimmed V and J ends, which lost 10 bases and 8 bases, there was a span of 18 bases. The CDR3 is CATMDPFRHIQYF. CDR3 in DNA: TGTGCCACCATGGACCCGTTCCGTCACATTCAGTACTTC.

This clone was seen more than once but under ten times. The chain carries TRBV7-2 and TRBJ2-3; 7 positions match TRBD2. Germline V gene data show CDR1 as SGHTA and CDR2 as FQGNSA. The CDR3 consists of 17 residues. With V trimmed by 1 base and J by 1 base, 8 bases remained unmatched. As DNA, the CDR3 is TGTGCCAGCAGCTTAGACTTCGCGAGCGGGGGCACAGATACGCAGTATTTT. As protein: CASSLDFASGGTDTQYF.

The chain is built from TRBV6-5 and TRBJ1-2; 7 bases are a match to TRBD1. Germline trimming cut 0 bases from V and 4 bases from J; bases unmatched to any gene: 2. The germline V gene encodes CDR1 MNHEY and CDR2 SVGAGI. This CDR3 is 14 amino acids long. The DNA for the CDR3 is TGTGCCAGCAGTTACTCGGGACAGAGCTATGGCTACACCTTC. It yields the protein CASSYSGQSYGYTF.

The chain couples TRBV19 to TRBJ2-7; 7 nucleotides match TRBD1. The germline CDR1 and CDR2 sequences are LNHDA and SQIVND (reference sequence). The CDR3 extends over 14 amino acids. With V trimmed by 6 bases and J by 0 bases, 5 bases remained unmatched. The CDR3 spells CASRPGGSSYEQYF. The CDR3 DNA reads as TGTGCCAGTAGACCAGGGGGATCCTCCTACGAGCAGTACTTC.

The rearrangement uses TRBV6-1 and TRBJ2-3, with D perhaps assigned TRBD1 or TRBD2 (5 bases each). The V and J ends lost 8 bases and 6 bases respectively, with 15 bases between them. This CDR3 spans 13 amino acids. The V gene's germline CDR1 is MNHNS and CDR2 SASEGT. CDR3 bases: TGTGCCAGCCGGGGCCCCGTCGCGGATACGCAGTATTTT. It yields the protein CASRGPVADTQYF.

The chain combines TRBV6-5 with TRBJ1-5; D ambiguous. This CDR3 is 13 amino acids long. Germline V gives CDR1 MNHEY, CDR2 SVGAGI. Between the trimmed V and J ends, which lost 0 bases and 6 bases, there was a span of 6 bases. The DNA of the CDR3 is TGTGCCAGCAGTTACTCGACAAGTCAGCCCCAGCATTTT. This translates into CASSYSTSQPQHF.

This clone was recorded only once. V and J are TRBV2 and TRBJ2-5; 11 bases agree with TRBD1. The ends lost 2 bases at V and 5 bases at J; junction bases unmatched: 4. The CDR3 has 15 residues. Germline V gene lookup returns CDR1 SNHLY and CDR2 FYNNEI. CDR3 residues: CASSERDRGIETQYF. As DNA, the CDR3 is TGTGCCAGCAGTGAAAGGGACAGGGGGATCGAGACCCAGTACTTC. Looking up the rest from reference TRBV2 and TRBJ2-5 gives the full variable domain: EPEVTQTPSHQVTQMGQEVILRCVPISNHLYFYWYRQILGQKVEFLVSFYNNEISEKSEIFDDQFSVERPDGSNFTLKIRSTKLEDSAMYFCASSERDRGIETQYFGPGTRLLVL.

This clone is medium-sized in the sample. This sample also contains other DNA sequences that code for the same CDR3. The V gene is TRBV19, the J gene TRBJ2-7; unclear D gene. The CDR3 is 15 residues long. The germline V and J ends were trimmed by 2 bases and 6 bases, with 17 bases remaining between them. Germline V gene lookup returns CDR1 LNHDA and CDR2 SQIVND (reference sequence). The CDR3: CASSISYSAGFEQYF. CDR3 in DNA: TGTGCCAGTAGTATATCCTACAGTGCAGGATTCGAGCAGTACTTC.

CDR3 sequence reads: CASSPGQYQETQYF. The DNA for the CDR3 is TGTGCCAGCAGCCCCGGACAGTACCAAGAGACCCAGTACTTC. This sequence joins TRBV4-2 and TRBJ2-5; TRBD1 is a possible D gene (6 bases). Trimming shortened V by 4 bases and J by 0 bases, and 9 bases separated the two germline ends. The germline V gene encodes CDR1 LGHNA and CDR2 YNFKEQ. The CDR3 is 14 amino acids.

The chain's CDR3 is CASSGPGTQYF. CDR3 in DNA: TGTGCCAGTAGTGGACCCGGTACGCAGTATTTT. This sequence joins TRBV19 and TRBJ2-3, with D uncertain. The length of the CDR3 is 11 residues. Per germline, CDR1 LNHDA and CDR2 SQIVND (reference sequence). V was shortened by 5 bases and J by 8 bases, with 8 bases between the two germline ends.

The rearrangement uses TRBV6-1 and TRBJ2-3, with no clear D. Per the germline V gene, CDR1 is MNHNS and CDR2 is SASEGT. V was pared by 1 base and J by 2 bases, with 4 bases between. The CDR3 sequence is 13 residues long. CDR3 nucleotide sequence: TGTGCCAGCAGTGAAGAAGACACAGATACGCAGTATTTT. It is translated as CASSEEDTDTQYF.

The CDR3 reads CAISEGQGAAGQPQHF. CDR3 sequence (DNA): TGTGCCATCAGCGAGGGACAGGGCGCAGCAGGCCAGCCCCAGCATTTT. V and J are TRBV10-3 and TRBJ1-5; TRBD1 matches 9 bases. The CDR3 loop spans 16 amino acids. With 6 bases clipped from V and 7 bases from J, the junction kept 13 bases outside the gene matches. Looked up from germline, CDR1 is ENHRY and CDR2 is SYGVKD.

J is TRBJ1-5 and V is TRBV7-2; D unresolved. Germline CDR1 and CDR2: SGHTA and FQGNSA. V was trimmed by 2 bases and J by 4 bases, leaving 9 bases between them. The CDR3 has 14 amino acids. CDR3 nucleotide sequence: TGTGCCAGCAGCTTACTTGTAGGGAATCAGCCCCAGCATTTT. Residues: CASSLLVGNQPQHF.

This clone was counted only a few times. V usage is TRBV9 and J usage is TRBJ1-2; D uncertain. CDR1 is SGDLS and CDR2 is YYNGEE in the germline V gene. The CDR3 has 13 residues. V gave up 4 bases and J gave up 5 bases, with 12 bases separating them. CDR3 in DNA: TGTGCCAGCAGCCTAAGGTCGGGGTATGGCTACACCTTC. Its translation is CASSLRSGYGYTF.

The rearrangement links TRBV7-9 to TRBJ1-2, with 12 nucleotides matching TRBD1. Germline V gene sequence: CDR1 SEHNR, CDR2 FQNEAQ (reference sequence). With V trimmed by 6 bases and J by 3 bases, 11 bases remained unmatched. CDR3 length: 17 amino acids. The CDR3 is CASRVDRGQGADYGYTF. The CDR3 nucleotides read TGTGCCAGCAGAGTTGATAGGGGACAGGGGGCCGACTATGGCTACACCTTC.

J is TRBJ1-2 and V is TRBV6-5; possibly TRBD1 for D (6 bases). The CDR3 covers 13 residues. Germline V gene data show CDR1 as MNHEY and CDR2 as SVGAGI. Trimming took 6 bases from V and 3 from J, leaving 11 bases between them. The CDR3 bases are TGTGCCAGCAGAACAGGGTTCCACTATGGCTACACCTTC. The encoded protein is CASRTGFHYGYTF.

This chain joins TRBV6-5 and TRBJ1-5, with D perhaps matching TRBD1 (6 bases). Germline CDR1 reads MNHEY; CDR2 reads SVGAGI. With 5 bases removed from V and 4 bases from J, the gap between germline ends came to 15 bases. This CDR3 comprises 15 residues. CDR3 nucleotides: TGTGCCAGCAGTCTGACCCGCGGGACAAATCAGCCCCAGCATTTT. It encodes CASSLTRGTNQPQHF.

V usage is TRBV6-5 and J usage is TRBJ2-5, with 7 bases aligning to TRBD2. The germline V gene has CDR1 MNHEY and CDR2 SVGAGI. V was clipped by 1 base and J by 3 bases; unmatched bases: 5. The CDR3 totals 15 residues. CDR3 loop: CASSYYGGNEETQYF. CDR3 in DNA: TGTGCCAGCAGTTACTACGGGGGGAACGAAGAGACCCAGTACTTC.

V usage is TRBV27 and J usage is TRBJ2-5; D is possibly TRBD1 (5 bases). V was shortened by 0 bases and J by 2 bases, with 10 bases between the two germline ends. The CDR3 runs 15 residues. CDR1 is MNHEY and CDR2 is SMNVEV in the germline V gene (reference sequence). CDR3 amino acids: CASSLSWTQQETQYF. For the CDR3, the DNA is TGTGCCAGCAGTTTATCCTGGACACAGCAAGAGACCCAGTACTTC.

The chain has TRBV10-3 and TRBJ1-2, with a tentative D call TRBD1 (6 bases). The CDR3 loop spans 13 amino acids. V was trimmed by 7 bases and J by 7 bases, leaving 16 bases between them. Germline V lookup: CDR1 ENHRY, CDR2 SYGVKD. This CDR3 reads CAITTGYFGGYTF. In DNA, the CDR3 is TGTGCCATCACTACAGGGTATTTTGGTGGCTACACCTTC.

CDR3 residues: CASSLMRVGDNEQFF. The CDR3 DNA is TGTGCCAGCAGCTTAATGCGGGTAGGAGACAATGAGCAGTTCTTC. The V and J genes are TRBV7-8 and TRBJ2-1, with TRBD2 as a possible D gene (5 bases). The CDR3 loop spans 15 amino acids. With 2 bases removed from V and 5 bases from J, the gap between germline ends came to 13 bases. Germline CDR1 reads SGHVS; CDR2 reads FQNEAQ.

The chain employs TRBV7-2 and TRBJ1-1; 8 nucleotides align to TRBD1. J gave up 10 bases and V 4 bases, and 8 bases lay outside the gene matches. The CDR3 contains 13 residues. Germline CDR1 and CDR2: SGHTA and FQGNSA. The DNA of the CDR3 is TGTGCCAGCAGCTCACACCAGGGGGCGTCAGCTTTCTTT. Amino acid sequence: CASSSHQGASAFF.

The CDR3 DNA reads TGTGCCAGCAGTGTAGAGGGACAGGGTGAACAGCCCCAGCATTTT. Translation gives CASSVEGQGEQPQHF. V gene TRBV2 combines with J gene TRBJ1-5, with 9 bases aligning to TRBD1. Germline values: CDR1 SNHLY, CDR2 FYNNEI. The CDR3 runs 15 residues. Trimming removed 4 bases from V and 7 bases from J; junction bases left unmatched: 8.

The rearrangement links TRBV18 to TRBJ2-7; D gene uncertain. CDR3 length: 14 residues. V was clipped by 2 bases and J by 3 bases, with 11 bases between them. Germline V gene data show CDR1 as KGHSH and CDR2 as LQKENI. CDR3 residues: CASSPADANYEQYF. The CDR3 DNA sequence: TGTGCCAGCTCACCAGCGGACGCTAACTACGAGCAGTACTTC.

The rearrangement uses TRBV4-1 and TRBJ1-2, with a tentative D call TRBD1 (6 bases). The CDR3 sequence is 14 residues long. The V end lost 2 bases, the J end lost 4 bases, and 11 bases lay between the germline ends. Per the germline V gene, CDR1 is MGHRA and CDR2 is YSYEKL. Here the CDR3 DNA reads TGCGCCAGCAGCCAAAACAGGGTAGGCTATGGCTACACCTTC. Translation: CASSQNRVGYGYTF.

The CDR3 DNA sequence: TGTGCCAGCAGTTACCAAGGGGCAGGTCAGCCCCAGCATTTT. Translation gives CASSYQGAGQPQHF. This sequence joins TRBV6-5 and TRBJ1-5; the D gene is possibly TRBD1 (5 bases). Trimming took off 2 bases at V and 6 bases at J, with 11 bases between the two ends. Germline-derived CDR1 and CDR2 are MNHEY and SVGAGI. The CDR3 contains 14 residues.

This clone was seen a few times. This sequence joins TRBV2 and TRBJ2-5, with 7 bases identical to TRBD2. This CDR3 contains 16 residues. V trimming: 6 bases; J trimming: 6 bases; junction bases outside the gene matches: 16. The germline V gene encodes CDR1 SNHLY and CDR2 FYNNEI. The CDR3 loop reads CASSTIRDYEMKTQYF. The CDR3 bases are TGTGCCAGCAGCACTATCCGGGACTATGAGATGAAGACCCAGTACTTC.

The V call is TRBV19, the J call TRBJ1-5; TRBD1 might be the D (6 bases). This CDR3 has 15 residues. The V and J ends lost 7 bases and 9 bases respectively, with 22 bases between them. CDR1 and CDR2 from the germline V gene are LNHDA and SQIVND (reference sequence). CDR3 nucleotides: TGTGCCAGTACCCACCACTACCCAGGGGCGCGGCCCCAGCATTTT. This encodes CASTHHYPGARPQHF.

The chain couples TRBV14 to TRBJ2-7; D unresolved. V lost 10 bases to trimming and J lost 0 bases, with 10 bases between them. This CDR3 has 12 residues. Germline lookup yields CDR1 SGHDN and CDR2 FVKESK. The CDR3 DNA follows: TGTGCCAACCCAGAACACTCCTACGAGCAGTACTTC. It encodes CANPEHSYEQYF.

This clone was recorded a few times. The chain couples TRBV7-2 to TRBJ2-7, with 10 bases identical to TRBD1. The CDR3 is 16 residues long. J gave up 3 bases and V 3 bases, and 8 bases lay outside the gene matches. Germline lookup yields CDR1 SGHTA and CDR2 FQGNSA. In DNA, the CDR3 is TGTGCCAGCAGCTTGGGGGGGACAGGGGCTATCTACGAGCAGTACTTC. Amino acid sequence: CASSLGGTGAIYEQYF. The full variable domain, its missing parts supplied by reference TRBV7-2 and TRBJ2-7, is GAGVSQSPSNKVTEKGKDVELRCDPISGHTALYWYRQSLGQGLEFLIYFQGNSAPDKSGLPSDRFSAERTGGSVSTLTIQRTQQEDSAVYLCASSLGGTGAIYEQYFGPGTRLTVT.